One and the same sample provided the 30 T cell receptor beta chains below, sequenced in a study of T cell changes during pregnancy in multiple sclerosis. Repertoires were generated with immunoSEQ multiplex PCR, while TCRdb's copy carries only in-frame clones and drops some. The sample contains under 45,000 clones, just over 90% of which appear only once. Sequenced here: CD4+ T cells from peripheral blood mononuclear cells, sampled in the third trimester of pregnancy. The receptors derive from a female donor with multiple sclerosis, enrolled in a pregnancy study.

CDR3 sequence reads: CASSALGTGEKTQYF. The CDR3 region has the DNA TGTGCCAGCAGCGCCCTTGGTACAGGGGAGAAGACCCAGTACTTC. This chain uses TRBV9 with TRBJ2-5, with 7 bases fitting TRBD1. CDR3 length: 15 amino acids. The germline V gene has CDR1 SGDLS and CDR2 YYNGEE. The V and J ends lost 3 bases and 6 bases, in that order; junction bases with no gene match: 11.

This clone was recorded once. The V gene is TRBV30, the J gene TRBJ1-5; no clear D gene. Trimming took off 2 bases at V and 0 bases at J, with 2 bases between the two ends. This CDR3 contains 12 residues. Per the germline V gene, CDR1 is GTSNPN and CDR2 is SVGIG (reference sequence). CDR3 in DNA: TGTGCCTGGAGTTATAGCAATCAGCCCCAGCATTTT. It is translated as CAWSYSNQPQHF.

The gene calls are TRBV7-9 and TRBJ1-1; D is unclear. In germline, CDR1 is SEHNR, CDR2 FQNEAQ (reference sequence). Trimming stripped 5 bases from V and 11 bases from J, with 18 bases between. The CDR3 consists of 13 residues. The CDR3 loop reads CASSPSLPLAAFF. As DNA, the CDR3 is TGTGCCAGCAGCCCATCTCTTCCGCTCGCGGCTTTCTTT.

V gene TRBV6-5 combines with J gene TRBJ1-2; 9 bases fit TRBD1. J gave up 2 bases and V 5 bases, and 6 bases lay outside the gene matches. This CDR3 contains 15 residues. Germline CDR1 and CDR2: MNHEY and SVGAGI. CDR3 residues: CASSPLGQGNYGYTF. For the CDR3, the DNA is TGTGCCAGCAGTCCGTTGGGACAGGGAAACTATGGCTACACCTTC.

The V gene is TRBV7-2, the J gene TRBJ2-1, with a possible D match to TRBD1 (5 bases). The CDR3 runs to 14 residues. Trimming cost V 5 bases and J 6 bases, with 14 bases left between them. In germline, CDR1 is SGHTA, CDR2 FQGNSA. In nucleotides, the CDR3 is TGTGCCAGCAGCCCAGGGCCACTGTCCAATGAGCAGTTCTTC. Encoded protein: CASSPGPLSNEQFF.

This chain connects TRBV2 to TRBJ2-5; weak D call: TRBD2 (6 bases). CDR3 length: 17 amino acids. Germline loops: CDR1 SNHLY, CDR2 FYNNEI. V gave up 0 bases and J gave up 5 bases, with 19 bases separating them. The CDR3 spells CASSEALGGLTRETQYF. CDR3 DNA: TGTGCCAGCAGTGAAGCCCTGGGGGGACTCACCAGGGAGACCCAGTACTTC.

The gene calls are TRBV2 and TRBJ1-1; 12 positions match TRBD1. V lost 7 bases to trimming and J lost 4 bases; unmatched junction nucleotides: 4. The CDR3 runs 14 residues. The germline gives CDR1 SNHLY, CDR2 FYNNEI. CDR3 region: CASIGTGGFTEAFF. For the CDR3, the DNA is TGTGCCAGCATCGGGACAGGGGGCTTCACTGAAGCTTTCTTT. Full variable domain (outside the CDR3, taken from reference TRBV2 and TRBJ1-1): EPEVTQTPSHQVTQMGQEVILRCVPISNHLYFYWYRQILGQKVEFLVSFYNNEISEKSEIFDDQFSVERPDGSNFTLKIRSTKLEDSAMYFCASIGTGGFTEAFFGQGTRLTVV.

The chain uses TRBV6-5 and TRBJ1-5, with D unresolved. Germline V gene data show CDR1 as MNHEY and CDR2 as SVGAGI. With 0 bases removed from V and 4 bases from J, the gap between germline ends came to 10 bases. The CDR3 is made up of 15 amino acids. For the CDR3, the DNA is TGTGCCAGCAGTTACTCCGGTTCCGAAAATCAGCCCCAGCATTTT. Its protein product is CASSYSGSENQPQHF.

The chain couples TRBV4-1 to TRBJ2-2; 7 bases fit TRBD2. The V gene's germline CDR1 is MGHRA and CDR2 YSYEKL. The V segment lost 5 bases and the J segment 8 bases; nucleotides outside the gene matches: 8. This CDR3 is built from 14 residues. CDR3: CASSLTSPVGELFF. The CDR3 DNA reads TGCGCCAGCAGCTTGACTAGCCCCGTGGGGGAGCTGTTTTTT.

The chain uses TRBV19 and TRBJ2-1; no reliable D call. Trimming took off 7 bases at V and 2 bases at J, with 15 bases between the two ends. Germline V gene lookup returns CDR1 LNHDA and CDR2 SQIVND (reference sequence). The CDR3 contains 15 residues. This chain's CDR3 is CASNLYRSTYNEQFF. CDR3 nucleotides: TGTGCCAGTAATCTCTACCGCTCTACCTACAATGAGCAGTTCTTC.

This clone is a singleton in its sample. This sequence joins TRBV19 and TRBJ2-7; tentative D call: TRBD1 (6 bases). Trimming stripped 0 bases from V and 6 bases from J, with 12 bases between. The V gene's germline CDR1 is LNHDA and CDR2 SQIVND (reference sequence). This CDR3 has 14 residues. This chain's CDR3 is CASSIDTGLGEQYF. The CDR3 region has the DNA TGTGCCAGTAGTATAGATACAGGGCTTGGCGAGCAGTACTTC.

The chain recombines TRBV4-1 with TRBJ1-6; D not resolved. The CDR3 spans 16 residues. Germline lookup yields CDR1 MGHRA and CDR2 YSYEKL. V shed 0 bases and J shed 6 bases, with 12 bases lying between them. CDR3 nucleotides: TGCGCCAGCAGCCAAGAGGGCGGGCTGAGTAATTCACCCCTCCACTTT. Translating gives CASSQEGGLSNSPLHF.

About this clone itself: One end of the junction varies from germline; a read error may be responsible. The chain links TRBV5-5 to TRBJ2-6, with D perhaps matching TRBD1 or TRBD2 (7 bases each). The CDR3 contains 16 residues. Germline-derived CDR1 and CDR2 are SGHKS and YYEKEE (reference sequence). The DNA for the CDR3 is TGTGCCAGCAGTTTGGGAGGGGGCGCTGGGGCCAACGTCCTGACTTTC. Protein sequence: CASSLGGGAGANVLTF.

The chain recombines TRBV19 with TRBJ2-7; the D gene could be TRBD1 or TRBD2 (6 bases each). Per the germline V gene, CDR1 is LNHDA and CDR2 is SQIVND (reference sequence). V lost 8 bases and J 2 bases, leaving 10 bases between the germline ends. CDR3 length: 12 residues. The chain's CDR3 is CASGRGAYEQYF. In DNA, the CDR3 is TGTGCCAGTGGTAGGGGGGCCTACGAGCAGTACTTC. Drawing the rest from reference TRBV19 and TRBJ2-7, the complete variable domain is DGGITQSPKYLFRKEGQNVTLSCEQNLNHDAMYWYRQDPGQGLRLIYYSQIVNDFQKGDIAEGYSVSREKKESFPLTVTSAQKNPTAFYLCASGRGAYEQYFGPGTRLTVT.

This sequence joins TRBV29-1 and TRBJ1-3; 9 nucleotides match TRBD1. Germline values: CDR1 SQVTM, CDR2 ANQGSEA. The CDR3 extends over 13 amino acids. Trimming at V came to 7 bases and at J to 4 bases, leaving 5 bases not matched to a gene. The CDR3 loop is CSAWTGEGNTIYF. CDR3 bases: TGCAGCGCCTGGACAGGGGAAGGAAACACCATATATTTT.

The V call is TRBV5-1, the J call TRBJ1-1; the match to TRBD1 covers 11 bases. Unmatched junction bases numbered 5, after V lost 0 bases and J lost 4 bases. From germline, CDR1 is SGHRS and CDR2 YFSETQ. This CDR3 spans 16 amino acids. CDR3 sequence: CASSLGTGGRGTEAFF. DNA of the CDR3: TGCGCCAGCAGCTTGGGGACAGGGGGCCGGGGCACTGAAGCTTTCTTT.

The V call is TRBV5-1, the J call TRBJ2-5; no firm D call. The CDR3 has 13 amino acids. V was cut by 1 base and J by 5 bases, with 9 bases left in between. The germline V gene has CDR1 SGHRS and CDR2 YFSETQ. For the CDR3, the DNA is TGCGCCAGCAGCTTGTACTACGGGGAGACCCAGTACTTC. As protein: CASSLYYGETQYF.

Written as DNA, the CDR3 is TGCGCCAGCAGCTTGGGGGCAGGGGTTCATGGCTACACCTTC. Translated, it gives CASSLGAGVHGYTF. The chain couples TRBV5-1 to TRBJ1-2; D possibly corresponds to TRBD1 (6 bases). Germline V CDR1 and CDR2: SGHRS, YFSETQ. Trimming stripped 0 bases from V and 6 bases from J, with 12 bases between. The CDR3 is 14 amino acids.

This clone was found once. This rearrangement joins TRBV20-1 to TRBJ1-2, with D unresolved. Germline lookup yields CDR1 DFQATT and CDR2 SNEGSKA (reference sequence). CDR3 length: 11 residues. Trimming stripped 3 bases from V and 3 bases from J, with 5 bases between. CDR3 sequence (DNA): TGCAGTGCTAGTGGCCACTATGGCTACACCTTC. Translated, it gives CSASGHYGYTF.

The V call is TRBV4-1, the J call TRBJ1-2, with TRBD1 identical over 8 bases. The V segment lost 3 bases and the J segment 8 bases; nucleotides outside the gene matches: 8. There are 14 residues in the CDR3. CDR1 MGHRA and CDR2 YSYEKL come from the germline V gene. The CDR3 spells CASSHDRGSRGYTF. The CDR3 bases are TGCGCCAGCAGCCATGACAGGGGTTCAAGAGGCTACACCTTC.

This clone came up once. The chain links TRBV4-1 to TRBJ2-7; D might be TRBD2 (6 bases). Deletions cut 2 bases from V and 2 bases from J, with 16 bases between. CDR3 size: 16 residues. Per the germline V gene, CDR1 is MGHRA and CDR2 is YSYEKL. The CDR3 loop reads CASSQQRAVSTYEQYF. For the CDR3, the DNA is TGCGCCAGCAGCCAACAGCGGGCGGTGAGCACCTACGAGCAGTACTTC.

The rearrangement links TRBV15 to TRBJ1-2; D is possibly TRBD1 (5 bases). The CDR3 has 13 amino acids. CDR1 LNHNV and CDR2 YYDKDF come from the germline V gene (reference sequence). The germline V and J ends were trimmed by 5 bases and 3 bases, with 10 bases remaining between them. CDR3 amino acids: CATSSDSYYGYTF. CDR3 DNA: TGTGCCACCAGCTCCGACAGCTACTATGGCTACACCTTC.

This clone was observed once. V is TRBV9 and J is TRBJ2-2; no clear D. With 0 bases removed from V and 5 bases from J, the gap between germline ends came to 8 bases. Per the germline V gene, CDR1 is SGDLS and CDR2 is YYNGEE. CDR3 length equals 14 residues. The CDR3 bases are TGTGCCAGCAGCGTAGAATCGTTAACCGGGGAGCTGTTTTTT. It translates to CASSVESLTGELFF.

The chain carries TRBV5-1 and TRBJ2-5; 8 nucleotides align to TRBD2. The J call may be mistaken, given a closer DNA end match to TRBJ2-7. Germline V gives CDR1 SGHRS, CDR2 YFSETQ. The CDR3 contains 15 residues. DNA of the CDR3: TGCGCCAGCAGCTCCGGGCTAGCGGGCTCCTACGAGCAGTACTTC. This gives the protein CASSSGLAGSYEQYF.

The chain links TRBV7-3 to TRBJ1-2; D might be TRBD1 (5 bases). The V end lost 5 bases, the J end lost 5 bases, and 12 bases lay between the germline ends. CDR1 SGHTA and CDR2 FQGTGA come from the germline V gene. This CDR3 is built from 13 residues. The CDR3 DNA reads as TGTGCCAGCAGCCCTGGTAGGGGTTATGGCTACACCTTC. Residues: CASSPGRGYGYTF.

The rearrangement links TRBV7-2 to TRBJ2-7, with unresolved D. The length of the CDR3 is 15 residues. Germline V CDR1 and CDR2: SGHTA, FQGNSA. The germline V and J ends were trimmed by 5 bases and 3 bases, with 17 bases remaining between them. CDR3 sequence: CASSTVGGSFYEQYF. The CDR3 nucleotides are TGTGCCAGCAGCACCGTTGGCGGCAGTTTCTACGAGCAGTACTTC.

V usage is TRBV27 and J usage is TRBJ2-1, with TRBD1 matching 7 bases. Unmatched junction bases numbered 13, after V lost 5 bases and J lost 0 bases. Looked up from germline, CDR1 is MNHEY and CDR2 is SMNVEV (reference sequence). There are 18 residues in the CDR3. CDR3 nucleotide sequence: TGTGCCAGCAGTATGAGCAGGGGCTACAGGGGCTCCTACAATGAGCAGTTCTTC. Translating gives CASSMSRGYRGSYNEQFF.

The rearrangement joins TRBV29-1 to TRBJ1-1, with a tentative D call TRBD1 (6 bases). This CDR3 is built from 12 residues. Germline V gene data show CDR1 as SQVTM and CDR2 as ANQGSEA. Deletions cut 7 bases from V and 5 bases from J, with 14 bases between. The CDR3 coding sequence is TGCAGCGGCGGACAGATGATGACTGAAGCTTTCTTT. It specifies CSGGQMMTEAFF.

The rearrangement uses TRBV5-4 and TRBJ2-2; D perhaps matches TRBD2 (5 bases). V was pared by 4 bases and J by 1 base, with 14 bases between. The CDR3 runs 16 residues. CDR1 is SGHNT and CDR2 is YYREEE in the germline V gene (reference sequence). CDR3 in DNA: TGTGCCAGCAGCCGGGGAGACACCGTGAACACCGGGGAGCTGTTTTTT. This sequence encodes CASSRGDTVNTGELFF.

This chain connects TRBV2 to TRBJ2-5, with 10 bases fitting TRBD2. The CDR3 has 20 residues. The trim removed 2 bases at V and 4 bases at J, leaving 19 bases unmatched. Looked up from germline, CDR1 is SNHLY and CDR2 is FYNNEI. This CDR3 reads CASSEMAGAASGRVPETQYF. DNA of the CDR3: TGTGCCAGCAGTGAAATGGCGGGGGCGGCTAGCGGGAGAGTTCCAGAGACCCAGTACTTC. The full variable domain, rest sourced from reference TRBV2 and TRBJ2-5, is EPEVTQTPSHQVTQMGQEVILRCVPISNHLYFYWYRQILGQKVEFLVSFYNNEISEKSEIFDDQFSVERPDGSNFTLKIRSTKLEDSAMYFCASSEMAGAASGRVPETQYFGPGTRLLVL.